This entry lists 18 T cell receptor beta chains sequenced from one sample in a study of blood T cells in healthy people across ages. With a J-beta primer mix and a sample-barcoded 5' primer, a second PCR ran 7 to 11 cycles. One entry per CDR3 protein results from TCRdb running MiXCR on the 5' RACE reads. In the table there are 1.6 million or so distinct CDR3 sequences, about 35% of which are singletons. The source material was blood. The source of these receptors is a woman in her twenties or thirties in good health.

Only a few counts were recorded for this clonotype. The chain recombines TRBV6-6 with TRBJ2-7; no reliable D call. Germline values: CDR1 MNHNY, CDR2 SVGAGI (reference sequence). The V end was cut by 1 base, the J end by 0 bases, with 7 bases between. The CDR3 consists of 14 residues. The chain's CDR3 is CASSYYAPSYEQYF. The CDR3 coding sequence is TGTGCCAGCAGTTACTACGCTCCCTCCTACGAGCAGTACTTC.

There are many counts of this clonotype. The chain carries TRBV5-1 and TRBJ2-7; 9 bases align to TRBD2. Germline trimming cut 1 base from V and 3 bases from J; bases unmatched to any gene: 14. This CDR3 is 18 amino acids long. Germline CDR1 reads SGHRS; CDR2 reads YFSETQ. CDR3 region: CASSLRTSGQLRSYEQYF. CDR3 DNA sequence: TGCGCCAGCAGCTTGAGAACTAGCGGGCAGTTACGAAGCTACGAGCAGTACTTC.

To note about this clonotype: A read error may produce the germline difference seen at one junction end. The rearrangement uses TRBV7-3 and TRBJ2-5; D uncertain. The CDR3 consists of 13 residues. Germline V CDR1 and CDR2: SGHTA, FQGTGA. The DNA for the CDR3 is TGTGCCGGCAGCTTCTCAGGTGGAGAGACCCAGTACTTC. It translates to CAGSFSGGETQYF.

This clonotype came up many times. The V and J genes are TRBV20-1 and TRBJ2-5, with D perhaps TRBD2 (6 bases). Looked up from germline, CDR1 is DFQATT and CDR2 is SNEGSKA (reference sequence). The CDR3 sequence is 13 residues long. V was trimmed by 6 bases and J by 5 bases, leaving 16 bases between them. The chain's CDR3 is CSAGDSPLETQYF. The CDR3 nucleotides read TGCAGTGCCGGGGACTCTCCTTTGGAGACCCAGTACTTC.

The rearrangement joins TRBV2 to TRBJ2-6; D ambiguous. The CDR3 covers 14 residues. V lost 6 bases and J lost 5, with 11 bases in between. The V gene's germline CDR1 is SNHLY and CDR2 FYNNEI. DNA for the CDR3: TGTGCCAGCAGCCCCCAAAATAGGGCCAACGTCCTGACTTTC. It translates to CASSPQNRANVLTF.

The V call is TRBV1, the J call TRBJ1-2; the DNA was not compared with TRBD1, the D call given in the table. TRBV1 is a recognized pseudogene. The CDR3 has 15 amino acids. CDR3 DNA sequence: TGCACCAGCAGCCATCGCAAAAGGACAATCGGTGGCTACACCTTC. Protein sequence: CTSSHRKRTIGGYTF.

As for this clonotype: A much larger clone lies one base from this, so it may be a read error. The rearrangement joins TRBV6-1 to TRBJ2-1; D is possibly TRBD2 (6 bases). The length of the CDR3 is 14 residues. Trimming cost V 5 bases and J 5 bases, with 13 bases left between them. Germline values: CDR1 MNHNS, CDR2 SASEGT. CDR3: CASSSRTTNNEQFF. In DNA form, the CDR3 reads TGTGCCAGCAGTTCTCGGACTACGAACAATGAGCAGTTCTTC.

This clonotype was recorded a few times. J is TRBJ2-3 and V is TRBV5-1; D might be TRBD2 (7 bases). The CDR3 is 14 residues long. Trimming cost V 2 bases and J 6 bases, with 13 bases left between them. CDR1 SGHRS and CDR2 YFSETQ come from the germline V gene. CDR3 DNA sequence: TGCGCCAGCAGCTTTTGGGAGGGGGAGGATACGCAGTATTTT. This codes for CASSFWEGEDTQYF. The full variable domain, with the rest looked up from reference TRBV5-1 and TRBJ2-3, is KAGVTQTPRYLIKTRGQQVTLSCSPISGHRSVSWYQQTPGQGLQFLFEYFSETQRNKGNFPGRFSGRQFSNSRSEMNVSTLELGDSALYLCASSFWEGEDTQYFGPGTRLTVL.

This chain links TRBV27 with TRBJ2-1; tentative D call: TRBD2 (6 bases). There are 13 residues in the CDR3. Trimming shortened V by 4 bases and J by 11 bases, and 15 bases separated the two germline ends. Germline V gene sequence: CDR1 MNHEY, CDR2 SMNVEV (reference sequence). The CDR3 here is CASSYNLRGKQFF. The CDR3 nucleotides are TGTGCCAGCAGTTATAACCTACGGGGGAAGCAGTTCTTC.

V usage is TRBV27 and J usage is TRBJ2-1; weak D call: TRBD2 (7 bases). Germline assignment: CDR1 MNHEY and CDR2 SMNVEV (reference sequence). The V end lost 5 bases, the J end lost 8 bases, and 16 bases lay between the germline ends. The CDR3 loop spans 14 amino acids. CDR3 amino acids: CASSLGIGGDEQFF. CDR3 nucleotide sequence: TGTGCCAGCAGTCTAGGCATAGGGGGGGATGAGCAGTTCTTC.

This chain links TRBV5-1 with TRBJ1-2; 7 positions agree with TRBD1. This CDR3 spans 15 amino acids. Germline CDR1 reads SGHRS; CDR2 reads YFSETQ. After removal of 4 bases from V and 2 bases from J, the junction contained 8 bases not matched to a gene. The CDR3 DNA is TGCGCCAGCAGCGGGGGACAGCCTATAAACTATGGCTACACCTTC. Its protein is CASSGGQPINYGYTF. Full variable domain (rest looked up from reference TRBV5-1 and TRBJ1-2): KAGVTQTPRYLIKTRGQQVTLSCSPISGHRSVSWYQQTPGQGLQFLFEYFSETQRNKGNFPGRFSGRQFSNSRSEMNVSTLELGDSALYLCASSGGQPINYGYTFGSGTRLTVV.

The chain is built from TRBV5-4 and TRBJ2-4, with TRBD2 identical over 8 bases. The J call is in doubt because the DNA end fits TRBJ2-7 better. The CDR3 consists of 15 residues. Germline-derived CDR1 and CDR2 are SGHNT and YYREEE (reference sequence). The CDR3 region is CASSGTPGLGDEQYF. CDR3 in DNA: TGTGCCAGCAGCGGAACACCGGGACTAGGCGACGAGCAGTACTTC.

The rearrangement uses TRBV27 and TRBJ2-5, with 14 bases lining up with TRBD2. CDR3 length: 18 amino acids. CDR1 and CDR2 from the germline V gene are MNHEY and SMNVEV (reference sequence). V lost 5 bases, J lost 4 bases, and 12 bases stayed unmatched. CDR3 sequence: CASSARGGLAGGIETQYF. CDR3 DNA sequence: TGTGCCAGCAGTGCAAGGGGCGGACTAGCGGGGGGTATAGAGACCCAGTACTTC.

J is TRBJ2-7 and V is TRBV27; D might be TRBD2 (5 bases). Germline CDR1 is MNHEY and CDR2 is SMNVEV (reference sequence). The CDR3 length is 12 residues. V was cut by 6 bases and J by 6 bases, with 12 bases left in between. The chain's CDR3 is CASRSGTAEQYF. The DNA for the CDR3 is TGTGCCAGCAGGTCGGGAACAGCCGAGCAGTACTTC.

This clonotype was detected a few times. In nucleotides, the CDR3 is TGTGCCAGCAGTCTGAGGGCGGGATTGTGGACTGAAGCTTTCTTT. It yields the protein CASSLRAGLWTEAFF. The chain links TRBV12-3 or TRBV12-4 to TRBJ1-1; D ambiguous. Trimming stripped 5 bases from V and 5 bases from J, with 18 bases between. CDR3 size: 15 residues.

This clonotype was seen more than once but under ten times. The V gene is TRBV6-8, the J gene TRBJ1-1; no clear D gene. The CDR3 has 12 residues. V was pared by 6 bases and J by 6 bases, with 11 bases between. The germline CDR1 and CDR2 sequences are MNHGY and SAAAGT. Here the CDR3 reads CASRGSYSEAFF. In DNA form, the CDR3 reads TGTGCCAGCAGGGGTTCTTACTCTGAAGCTTTCTTT.

This clonotype appeared a few times. CDR3 nucleotides: TGCGCCAGCAGCCAAGGCCCGGCAGGGGCCACCGGGGAGCTGTTTTTT. It is translated as CASSQGPAGATGELFF. The chain carries TRBV4-1 and TRBJ2-2, with D maybe TRBD1 (6 bases). V lost 1 base and J 4 bases, leaving 13 bases between the germline ends. Germline loops: CDR1 MGHRA, CDR2 YSYEKL. The CDR3 contains 16 residues.

At least ten counts were recorded for this clonotype. The chain is built from TRBV20-1 and TRBJ2-7; a weak D match, TRBD1 (5 bases). CDR1 and CDR2 from the germline V gene are DFQATT and SNEGSKA (reference sequence). With 4 bases removed from V and 9 bases from J, the gap between germline ends came to 16 bases. The CDR3 extends over 12 amino acids. CDR3 DNA sequence: TGCAGTGCTACGGAAGGTGACAGAAGGCAGTACTTC. Encoded protein: CSATEGDRRQYF.